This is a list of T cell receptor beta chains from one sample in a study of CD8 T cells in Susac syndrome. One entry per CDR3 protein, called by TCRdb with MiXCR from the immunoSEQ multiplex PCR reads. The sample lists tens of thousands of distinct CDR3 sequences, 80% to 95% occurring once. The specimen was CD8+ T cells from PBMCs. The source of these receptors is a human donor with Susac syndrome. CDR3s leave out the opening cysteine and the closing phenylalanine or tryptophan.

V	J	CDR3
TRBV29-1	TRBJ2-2	SVEAGELF
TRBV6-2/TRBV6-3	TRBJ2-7	ASSRQGSSYEQY
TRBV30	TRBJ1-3	AWSEVVSSGNTIY
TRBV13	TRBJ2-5	ASSLMAGGRETQY
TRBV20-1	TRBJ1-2	SAREVDSGINYGYT
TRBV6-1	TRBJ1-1	ASGQEGGTEAF
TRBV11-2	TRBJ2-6	ASSSTGTTWDAFSGANVLT
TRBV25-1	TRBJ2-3	ASRSTSGADTQY
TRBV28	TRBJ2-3	ASSPELWGDTQY
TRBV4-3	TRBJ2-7	ASSQDWTGIYEQY
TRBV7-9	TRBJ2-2	ASTESNRHGTGELF
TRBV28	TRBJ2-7	ASSLGAGLSDEQY
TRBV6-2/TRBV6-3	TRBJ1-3	ASSYGYPRDEETGNTIY
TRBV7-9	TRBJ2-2	ASQQGIGELF
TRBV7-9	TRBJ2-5	ASSLALTGQQETQY
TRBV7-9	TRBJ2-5	ASSLAQKTQY
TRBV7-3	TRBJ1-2	ASSGGQGMDGYT
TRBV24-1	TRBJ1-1	ATSPTGANTEAF
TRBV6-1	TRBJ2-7	ASSERNRRWSEQY
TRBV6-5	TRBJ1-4	ASSYWTGEREKLF
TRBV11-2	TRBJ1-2	ASSFMGRSGYT
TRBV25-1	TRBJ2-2	ASGEIGELF
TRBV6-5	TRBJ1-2	ASSYNDRGGYT
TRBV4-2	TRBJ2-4	ASSQESPLAKNIQY